These 28 T cell receptor beta chains originate from one sample sequenced in a study of OX40 agonist ivuxolimab in advanced cancers. The library was prepared using the immunoSEQ multiplex PCR assay. The immuneACCESS repertoire file appears here via TCRdb, limited to in-frame rearrangements. These files lack a portion of the clones; in checked studies, under half of the deficit traces to unresolved V genes, and the cause of the others is not known. Present in this sample are about 90,000 clones, about 89% of which were seen just once. The ten biggest clones cover 1.5% to 2% of the sample. Specimen: CD4+ or CD8+ T cells sorted from blood, collected in a trial of the OX40 agonist ivuxolimab. The receptors derive from an adult with an advanced solid tumor such as melanoma, head and neck, liver or kidney cancer.

This clone was recorded only once. This chain connects TRBV6-5 to TRBJ2-7, with TRBD1 as a possible D gene (6 bases). V was shortened by 2 bases and J by 1 base, with 15 bases between the two germline ends. This CDR3 spans 16 amino acids. CDR1 and CDR2 from the germline V gene are MNHEY and SVGAGI. CDR3 in amino acids: CASSYRLDSPSYEQYF. Here the CDR3 DNA reads TGTGCCAGCAGTTACCGTTTGGACAGCCCGTCCTACGAGCAGTACTTC.

The rearrangement links TRBV5-6 to TRBJ2-5; the D gene is possibly TRBD2 (6 bases). The J call could be wrong; TRBJ2-7 is a better fit for the DNA end. The germline gives CDR1 SGHDT, CDR2 YYEEEE. This CDR3 is built from 14 residues. CDR3 loop: CASSLALSGREQYF. CDR3 nucleotide sequence: TGTGCCAGCAGCTTGGCCCTCAGCGGGCGCGAGCAGTACTTC.

The chain employs TRBV7-9 and TRBJ2-7; tentatively, D is TRBD2 (6 bases). V lost 1 base, J lost 1 base, and 8 bases lay in between. Germline loops: CDR1 SEHNR, CDR2 FQNEAQ (reference sequence). The CDR3 runs to 14 residues. CDR3 sequence reads: CASSLGGDSYEQYF. The CDR3 nucleotides are TGTGCCAGCAGCTTAGGGGGGGATTCCTACGAGCAGTACTTC.

V is TRBV6-5 and J is TRBJ2-1; the match to TRBD1 covers 7 bases. Looked up from germline, CDR1 is MNHEY and CDR2 is SVGAGI. The CDR3 spans 13 residues. V trimming: 4 bases; J trimming: 6 bases; junction bases outside the gene matches: 3. Here the CDR3 DNA reads TGTGCCAGCAGTTGGCGACAGGGCAATGAGCAGTTCTTC. This gives the protein CASSWRQGNEQFF.

This clone was seen more than once but under ten times. The rearrangement joins TRBV7-9 to TRBJ2-7; D may correspond to TRBD1 or TRBD2 (5 bases each). This CDR3 has 14 residues. The germline gives CDR1 SEHNR, CDR2 FQNEAQ (reference sequence). V lost 5 bases and J 7 bases, leaving 18 bases between the germline ends. CDR3 DNA: TGTGCCAGCAGCCTCGGGACGGGTCGTTTGGAGCAGTACTTC. It yields the protein CASSLGTGRLEQYF.

V and J are TRBV10-1 and TRBJ2-3; 7 nucleotides match TRBD2. The CDR3 sequence is 14 residues long. Germline assignment: CDR1 WNHNN and CDR2 SYGVQD (reference sequence). J lost 1 base, V lost 3 bases, and 1 base had no gene match. CDR3 residues: CASSEAGRTDTQYF. The CDR3 DNA sequence: TGCGCCAGCAGTGAAGCGGGGCGCACAGATACGCAGTATTTT.

This rearrangement joins TRBV18 to TRBJ2-3, with TRBD1 matching 7 bases. The CDR3 runs to 13 residues. Germline lookup yields CDR1 KGHSH and CDR2 LQKENI. Trimming cost V 6 bases and J 2 bases; bases outside gene matches: 2. The CDR3 DNA reads as TGTGCCAGCTCTGGGACAGCCACAGATACGCAGTATTTT. It yields the protein CASSGTATDTQYF.

V gene TRBV5-4 combines with J gene TRBJ2-1; possible D gene TRBD1, 5 bases. Germline V CDR1 and CDR2: SGHNT, YYREEE (reference sequence). Trimming took 1 base from V and 0 from J, leaving 8 bases between them. The CDR3 loop spans 15 amino acids. The CDR3 nucleotides read TGTGCCAGCAGCTTGCGACAGATCTCCTACAATGAGCAGTTCTTC. It encodes CASSLRQISYNEQFF.

The chain combines TRBV6-1 with TRBJ1-1; D ambiguous. This CDR3 is 13 amino acids long. V was trimmed by 7 bases and J by 0 bases, leaving 9 bases between them. The V gene's germline CDR1 is MNHNS and CDR2 SASEGT. This CDR3 is CASTLGMNTEAFF. The CDR3 DNA sequence: TGTGCCAGCACCCTTGGGATGAACACTGAAGCTTTCTTT.

This clone has just one count. V is TRBV7-9 and J is TRBJ2-6; D gene uncertain. Between the trimmed V and J ends, which lost 8 bases and 3 bases, there was a span of 5 bases. Germline CDR1 is SEHNR and CDR2 is FQNEAQ (reference sequence). The CDR3 contains 12 residues. CDR3 sequence (DNA): TGTGCCAGCGGGGATGGGGCCAACGTCCTGACTTTC. Its translation is CASGDGANVLTF.

This sequence joins TRBV18 and TRBJ1-5; 9 bases match TRBD1. The CDR3 is 16 residues long. CDR1 KGHSH and CDR2 LQKENI come from the germline V gene. Trimming at V came to 2 bases and at J to 3 bases, leaving 5 bases not matched to a gene. The CDR3 region is CASSPADRGDNQPQHF. The CDR3 coding sequence is TGTGCCAGCTCACCAGCAGACAGGGGGGACAATCAGCCCCAGCATTTT.

This clone was seen once. This chain joins TRBV4-2 and TRBJ2-1; tentatively, D is TRBD1 or TRBD2 (5 bases each). Trimming took off 1 base at V and 0 bases at J, with 25 bases between the two ends. CDR3 length: 21 amino acids. The germline CDR1 and CDR2 sequences are LGHNA and YNFKEQ. CDR3 loop: CASSQATHRRQRESSYNEQFF. In DNA, the CDR3 is TGTGCCAGCAGCCAAGCGACACACAGGAGGCAGAGGGAGTCCTCCTACAATGAGCAGTTCTTC.

The chain recombines TRBV19 with TRBJ2-2; 9 bases align to TRBD2. This CDR3 comprises 15 residues. Germline assignment: CDR1 LNHDA and CDR2 SQIVND (reference sequence). J gave up 5 bases and V 1 base, and 2 bases lay outside the gene matches. The CDR3 nucleotides read TGTGCCAGTAGTATAGGCGGGAGGGCGACCGGGGAGCTGTTTTTT. This sequence encodes CASSIGGRATGELFF.

The chain couples TRBV5-1 to TRBJ1-1; a possible D gene is TRBD1 (5 bases). The CDR3 is 15 residues long. Trimming pared 2 bases from V and 3 bases from J, leaving 14 bases between. The germline V gene encodes CDR1 SGHRS and CDR2 YFSETQ. This CDR3 reads CASSFMDGADTEAFF. CDR3 bases: TGCGCCAGCAGCTTTATGGACGGGGCGGACACTGAAGCTTTCTTT.

The CDR3 here is CASSVSGARNTGELFF. CDR3 sequence (DNA): TGTGCCAGCAGTGTATCAGGAGCGAGGAACACCGGGGAGCTGTTTTTT. V usage is TRBV2 and J usage is TRBJ2-2; unclear D gene. Germline values: CDR1 SNHLY, CDR2 FYNNEI. CDR3 length: 16 amino acids. With 4 bases removed from V and 1 base from J, the gap between germline ends came to 13 bases.

The J gene is TRBJ1-6, the V gene TRBV6-5, with D possibly matching TRBD1 (6 bases). The CDR3 is 13 amino acids. The V end lost 8 bases, the J end lost 4 bases, and 9 bases lay between the germline ends. Germline lookup yields CDR1 MNHEY and CDR2 SVGAGI. The CDR3 reads CASLGQYNSPLHF. The CDR3 coding sequence is TGTGCCAGCCTAGGACAGTATAATTCACCCCTCCACTTT.

The V and J genes are TRBV5-1 and TRBJ1-2; possible D gene TRBD1, 6 bases. Per the germline V gene, CDR1 is SGHRS and CDR2 is YFSETQ. The CDR3 loop spans 13 amino acids. The germline V and J ends were trimmed by 4 bases and 2 bases, with 9 bases remaining between them. The CDR3, as DNA: TGCGCCAGCAGCACCGGACAGAACTATGGCTACACCTTC. Protein sequence: CASSTGQNYGYTF.

Points on this clone: Distinct nucleotide sequences in the sample also encode this CDR3. Here the CDR3 DNA reads TGTGCCAGCTCACCGCCGGGCGGGACTAGCGGGTACGAGCAGTACTTC. Its protein is CASSPPGGTSGYEQYF. The chain joins TRBV18 to TRBJ2-7; 12 nucleotides match TRBD2. Losses at the gene ends were 3 bases for V and 4 bases for J; bases not matched to a gene: 7. The germline V gene encodes CDR1 KGHSH and CDR2 LQKENI. This CDR3 spans 16 amino acids.

The rearrangement joins TRBV28 to TRBJ1-2; tentative D call: TRBD1 (5 bases). Germline CDR1 MDHEN, CDR2 SYDVKM. The CDR3 consists of 15 residues. Trimming removed 6 bases from V and 6 bases from J, with 20 bases in between. The CDR3 sequence is CASRPLRVSGDGYTF. As DNA, the CDR3 is TGTGCCAGCAGACCACTCAGGGTCTCAGGCGATGGCTACACCTTC.

V and J are TRBV10-3 and TRBJ2-4, with TRBD2 matching 8 bases. The CDR3 sequence is 15 residues long. V lost 6 bases to trimming and J lost 5 bases; unmatched junction nucleotides: 9. The germline V gene encodes CDR1 ENHRY and CDR2 SYGVKD. The CDR3 region is CAIRASGLSENIQYF. The CDR3 nucleotides read TGTGCCATCAGGGCTAGCGGGCTTTCCGAAAACATTCAGTACTTC.

The chain has TRBV7-2 and TRBJ2-5, with D perhaps assigned TRBD1 or TRBD2 (6 bases each). Germline CDR1 and CDR2: SGHTA and FQGNSA. CDR3 size: 14 residues. V was shortened by 1 base and J by 5 bases, with 11 bases between the two germline ends. CDR3 DNA sequence: TGTGCCAGCAGCTTAGGGATAGGGGGGGAGACCCAGTACTTC. Residues: CASSLGIGGETQYF.

The chain joins TRBV5-1 to TRBJ2-3; TRBD2 is a possible D gene (5 bases). V was shortened by 4 bases and J by 0 bases, with 15 bases between the two germline ends. The germline V gene encodes CDR1 SGHRS and CDR2 YFSETQ. This CDR3 is 16 amino acids long. The CDR3 protein is CASSIRTGGSTDTQYF. In nucleotides, the CDR3 is TGCGCCAGCAGCATACGGACTGGCGGGAGCACAGATACGCAGTATTTT.

This clone occurred once. The chain has TRBV28 and TRBJ1-2; D not resolved. Trimming took off 5 bases at V and 3 bases at J, with 7 bases between the two ends. In germline, CDR1 is MDHEN, CDR2 SYDVKM. This CDR3 region has 12 residues. DNA of the CDR3: TGTGCCAGCAGTCTAGTGGACTATGGCTACACCTTC. Translation gives CASSLVDYGYTF.

This chain connects TRBV11-3 to TRBJ2-7; D not certain. This CDR3 region has 13 residues. Trimming cost V 3 bases and J 0 bases, with 6 bases left between them. CDR1 and CDR2 from the germline V gene are SGHNT and YENEEA. This CDR3 is CASSLKSSYEQYF. In nucleotides, the CDR3 is TGTGCCAGCAGCTTGAAAAGCTCCTACGAGCAGTACTTC.

The gene calls are TRBV28 and TRBJ2-2; perhaps TRBD2 as D (7 bases). V shed 6 bases and J shed 4 bases, with 18 bases lying between them. Looked up from germline, CDR1 is MDHEN and CDR2 is SYDVKM. The CDR3 has 16 residues. CDR3 residues: CASRGGSRGGTGELFF. In nucleotides, the CDR3 is TGTGCCAGCAGAGGCGGGAGCCGAGGGGGCACCGGGGAGCTGTTTTTT.

The V call is TRBV14, the J call TRBJ2-1; the D is unclear. Deletions cut 4 bases from V and 9 bases from J, with 22 bases between. Germline V lookup: CDR1 SGHDN, CDR2 FVKESK. This CDR3 region has 16 residues. In nucleotides, the CDR3 is TGTGCCAGCAGCCCCTGGTCTGGGCTCGGTTCAGGTGAGCAGTTCTTC. Translation: CASSPWSGLGSGEQFF.

The V and J genes are TRBV7-2 and TRBJ2-1; D may be TRBD2 (5 bases). Trimming pared 1 base from V and 0 bases from J, leaving 7 bases between. This CDR3 contains 15 residues. CDR1 SGHTA and CDR2 FQGNSA come from the germline V gene. The CDR3 DNA reads TGTGCCAGCAGCTTAGTAGGGAGCTCCTACAATGAGCAGTTCTTC. Amino acid sequence: CASSLVGSSYNEQFF.

The gene calls are TRBV19 and TRBJ1-5; the match to TRBD1 covers 7 bases. Per germline, CDR1 LNHDA and CDR2 SQIVND (reference sequence). The CDR3 spans 15 residues. The trim removed 10 bases at V and 0 bases at J, leaving 9 bases unmatched. CDR3 nucleotides: TGTGCCACCGCCTGGGGACAGTATAGCAATCAGCCCCAGCATTTT. It specifies CATAWGQYSNQPQHF.